This TCR beta chain originates from a study of blood T cell repertoires in COVID-19. Study as a whole: The United States, Italy and Spain provided the acute and convalescent COVID-19 samples. The cDNA or gDNA used as material had been derived from T cells, B-cell-depleted T cells, or PBMCs.

As processed by the authors: By means of reference gene primer amplification, nucleated cell counts were estimated. The table came from immunoSEQ multiplex PCR; TCRdb's copy has only in-frame clones and leaves some out. V and J calls and clone size follow that table, whereas D and trimming were derived from the DNA. The sample shows about 120,000 clones, 85% to 90% of them seen only once. This CDR3 spans 13 amino acids. Germline V gives CDR1 PRHDT, CDR2 FYEKMQ (reference sequence). Trimming shortened V by 3 bases and J by 3 bases, and 6 bases separated the two germline ends. The chain joins TRBV13 to TRBJ2-1; D gene ambiguous. This clonotype was sampled from a man between 65 and 85 years old with active or convalescent COVID-19. Sequencing was carried out using peripheral blood. In nucleotides, the CDR3 is TGTGCCAGCAGCTTTTCTCTCTACAATGAGCAGTTCTTC. Residues: CASSFSLYNEQFF. The variable domain in full, completed from reference TRBV13 and TRBJ2-1, reads AAGVIQSPRHLIKEKRETATLKCYPIPRHDTVYWYQQGPGQDPQFLISFYEKMQSDKGSIPDRFSAQQFSDYHSELNMSSLELGDSALYFCASSFSLYNEQFFGPGTRLTVL.